This T cell receptor beta chain derives from a study of PD-1 blockade in classical Hodgkin lymphoma. Study-wide findings and caveats: Differences between repertoires have undefined causes, possibly disease activity or prior therapy. Reported baseline diversity: healthy donors highest, relapsed/refractory patients lowest.

The ends lost 5 bases at V and 9 bases at J; junction bases unmatched: 16. The germline gives CDR1 SEHNR, CDR2 FQNEAQ (reference sequence). CDR3 length: 15 amino acids. Time point indicated: newly diagnosed, previously untreated cHL patient sample. Newly diagnosed classical Hodgkin lymphoma PBMCs, still untreated, provided the comparison samples. With regard to this clone: No antigen is known for it.

Repertoires were generated with immunoSEQ multiplex PCR, while TCRdb's copy carries only in-frame clones and drops some. The repertoire holds some 70,000 clones, with roughly 92% as singletons. The source is a human donor with classical Hodgkin lymphoma. V is TRBV7-9 and J is TRBJ2-7; 7 bases align to TRBD2. What was sequenced was peripheral blood mononuclear cells (PBMCs). CDR3 residues: CASSQSAGLGEGQYF. Written as DNA, the CDR3 is TGTGCCAGCAGCCAGTCAGCGGGGCTCGGCGAAGGGCAGTACTTC.